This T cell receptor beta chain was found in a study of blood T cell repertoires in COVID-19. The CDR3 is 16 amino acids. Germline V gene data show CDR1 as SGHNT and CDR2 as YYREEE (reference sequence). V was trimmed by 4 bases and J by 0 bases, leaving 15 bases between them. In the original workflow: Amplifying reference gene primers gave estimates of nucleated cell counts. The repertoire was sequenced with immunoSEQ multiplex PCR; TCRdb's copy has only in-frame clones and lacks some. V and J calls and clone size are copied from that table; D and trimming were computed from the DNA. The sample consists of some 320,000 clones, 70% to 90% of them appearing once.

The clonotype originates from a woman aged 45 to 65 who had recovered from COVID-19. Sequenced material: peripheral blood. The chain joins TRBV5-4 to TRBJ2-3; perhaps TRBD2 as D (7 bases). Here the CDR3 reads CASSPGGLLSTDTQYF. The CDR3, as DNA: TGTGCCAGCAGCCCCGGGGGGCTTCTTAGCACAGATACGCAGTATTTT.